Below, 32 T cell receptor beta chains from the same sample are listed, as sequenced in a study of identical twins. Via MiXCR, TCRdb re-called the 5' RACE reads, giving one row per CDR3 protein. The sample yields under 1 million distinct CDR3 sequences, 9% to 15% seen once. The data were also submitted as part of a second study, on yellow fever vaccine responses in identical twins.

Sample: PBMCs. The receptors stem from a woman aged 18-29 years in good health.

This clonotype was recorded at least ten times. The rearrangement uses TRBV28 and TRBJ2-7; D is uncertain. In germline, CDR1 is MDHEN, CDR2 SYDVKM. With 6 bases removed from V and 0 bases from J, the gap between germline ends came to 12 bases. The CDR3 is 14 amino acids. CDR3 nucleotides: TGTGCCAGCAGGCTGACTGGAAGCTCCTACGAGCAGTACGTC. This encodes CASRLTGSSYEQYV.

The chain recombines TRBV11-3 with TRBJ2-7; D possibly corresponds to TRBD1 (6 bases). The CDR3 is 15 residues long. The germline CDR1 and CDR2 sequences are SGHNT and YENEEA. V lost 5 bases and J lost 2, with 16 bases in between. CDR3 region: CASSPETGATYEQYF. The CDR3 DNA follows: TGTGCCAGCAGCCCTGAGACAGGAGCCACCTACGAGCAGTACTTC.

The rearrangement uses TRBV5-4 and TRBJ2-3; unclear D gene. The V and J ends lost 1 base and 0 bases respectively, with 6 bases between them. This CDR3 is built from 14 residues. From germline, CDR1 is SGHNT and CDR2 YYREEE (reference sequence). For the CDR3, the DNA is TGTGCCAGCAGCTTGTCGATTAGCACAGATACGCAGTATTTT. This translates into CASSLSISTDTQYF. Supplemented by reference TRBV5-4 and TRBJ2-3, the full variable domain reads ETGVTQSPTHLIKTRGQQVTLRCSSQSGHNTVSWYQQALGQGPQFIFQYYREEENGRGNFPPRFSGLQFPNYSSELNVNALELDDSALYLCASSLSISTDTQYFGPGTRLTVL.

This clonotype was seen repeatedly, ten times or more. The V gene is TRBV12-3 or TRBV12-4, the J gene TRBJ2-5; TRBD2 might be the D (7 bases). V dropped 1 base and J dropped 0 bases, with 12 bases sitting between them. CDR3 length: 16 amino acids. The CDR3 loop is CASSLVRGAYQETQYF. DNA for the CDR3: TGTGCCAGCAGTTTAGTACGGGGGGCGTACCAAGAGACCCAGTACTTC.

At least ten counts were recorded for this clonotype. The chain links TRBV12-3 or TRBV12-4 to TRBJ2-1, with 15 bases aligning to TRBD2. Trimming removed 5 bases from V and 4 bases from J; junction bases left unmatched: 3. CDR3 length equals 16 residues. The DNA of the CDR3 is TGTGCCAGCAGTACCGGGACTAGCGGGGGGTACAATGAGCAGTTCTTC. It translates to CASSTGTSGGYNEQFF.

This chain connects TRBV18 to TRBJ1-2; tentative D call: TRBD1 (6 bases). Germline values: CDR1 KGHSH, CDR2 LQKENI. This CDR3 region has 13 residues. The V end was cut by 3 bases, the J end by 4 bases, with 9 bases between. DNA for the CDR3: TGTGCCAGCTCACCGGCGACAGGCTATGGCTACACCTTC. Protein: CASSPATGYGYTF.

This clonotype was recorded at least ten times. One junction end disagrees with the germline gene, perhaps due to a read error. This chain uses TRBV4-1 with TRBJ2-7, with D possibly TRBD1 on 5 matching bases. CDR3 length equals 13 residues. Germline CDR1 MGHRA, CDR2 YSYEKL. The CDR3 bases are TGTGCCAGCAGTCAAGCAGGGTCCTACGAGCAGTACTTC. Amino acids: CASSQAGSYEQYF.

This clonotype was detected a few times. The J gene is TRBJ2-7, the V gene TRBV5-1; 7 bases match TRBD2. The CDR3 covers 16 residues. With V trimmed by 4 bases and J by 5 bases, 15 bases remained unmatched. Germline CDR1 SGHRS, CDR2 YFSETQ. The CDR3 sequence is CASSDQRAGVGNEQYF. DNA of the CDR3: TGCGCCAGCAGCGATCAGAGGGCGGGGGTCGGGAACGAGCAGTACTTC.

Only a few counts were recorded for this clonotype. The V and J genes are TRBV4-1 and TRBJ2-3; 8 bases are shared with TRBD2. This CDR3 is built from 17 residues. With V trimmed by 0 bases and J by 0 bases, 5 bases remained unmatched. Germline CDR1 is MGHRA and CDR2 is YSYEKL. CDR3 region: CASSQDQGLVSTDTQYF. For the CDR3, the DNA is TGCGCCAGCAGCCAAGACCAGGGACTAGTAAGCACAGATACGCAGTATTTT.

This clonotype has more than one count but fewer than ten. The gene calls are TRBV5-1 and TRBJ2-7, with 7 nucleotides matching TRBD2. CDR1 and CDR2 from the germline V gene are SGHRS and YFSETQ. The CDR3 consists of 15 residues. V lost 4 bases, J lost 1 base, and 8 bases stayed unmatched. The CDR3 here is CASSLGPSGSYEQYV. CDR3 sequence (DNA): TGCGCCAGCAGCCTAGGTCCTAGCGGTTCCTACGAGCAGTACGTC.

This clonotype has only a few counts. V and J are TRBV12-3 or TRBV12-4 and TRBJ1-6; TRBD1 aligns across 10 bases. The length of the CDR3 is 14 residues. After removal of 7 bases from V and 7 bases from J, the junction contained 4 bases not matched to a gene. As DNA, the CDR3 is TGTGCCAGCACCCGGACAGGGGGAAATTCACCCCTCCACTTT. Its translation is CASTRTGGNSPLHF.

This chain connects TRBV20-1 to TRBJ2-7; the D gene could be TRBD1 or TRBD2 (6 bases each). This CDR3 comprises 14 residues. CDR1 is DFQATT and CDR2 is SNEGSKA in the germline V gene (reference sequence). V was trimmed by 0 bases and J by 4 bases, leaving 13 bases between them. The CDR3: CSARDRSGAYEQYF. Written as DNA, the CDR3 is TGCAGTGCTAGAGATCGCTCGGGGGCTTACGAGCAGTACTTC.

This clonotype turned up a few times. The chain employs TRBV3-1 and TRBJ2-2, with D possibly being TRBD2 (6 bases). From germline, CDR1 is LGHDT and CDR2 YNNKEL (reference sequence). The CDR3 runs to 17 residues. Deletions cut 0 bases from V and 1 base from J, with 12 bases between. The chain's CDR3 is CASSQDLNGGNTGELFF. The CDR3 DNA reads TGTGCCAGCAGCCAAGATCTTAACGGGGGGAACACCGGGGAGCTGTTTTTT.

This clonotype was recorded a few times. The V gene is TRBV7-8, the J gene TRBJ2-6, with D maybe TRBD1 (6 bases). Germline lookup yields CDR1 SGHVS and CDR2 FQNEAQ. The CDR3 is 18 residues long. Between the trimmed V and J ends, which lost 3 bases and 2 bases, there was a span of 17 bases. The CDR3 region is CASSFKVRGSAGANVLTF. DNA of the CDR3: TGTGCCAGCAGCTTTAAGGTCAGGGGTTCAGCTGGGGCCAACGTCCTGACTTTC.

The CDR3 loop reads CASSLVQREGPQETQYF. The CDR3 DNA follows: TGTGCCAGCAGCTTAGTTCAGCGGGAGGGCCCCCAAGAGACCCAGTACTTC. This chain links TRBV7-6 with TRBJ2-5; 10 bases are a match to TRBD2. The trim removed 1 base at V and 1 base at J, leaving 6 bases unmatched. Germline CDR1 and CDR2: SGHVS and FNYEAQ. The CDR3 is made up of 17 amino acids.

The V gene is TRBV4-1, the J gene TRBJ2-3, with a weak D call TRBD2 (6 bases). With 4 bases removed from V and 5 bases from J, the gap between germline ends came to 16 bases. CDR1 is MGHRA, CDR2 YSYEKL, per germline. This CDR3 contains 15 residues. Here the CDR3 DNA reads TGCGCCAGCAGCCCCTCCTCGGAGGGGCGAGATACGCAGTATTTT. As protein: CASSPSSEGRDTQYF.

V usage is TRBV6-1 and J usage is TRBJ2-1; no clear D gene. There are 15 residues in the CDR3. V was trimmed by 7 bases and J by 0 bases, leaving 13 bases between them. From germline, CDR1 is MNHNS and CDR2 SASEGT. Written as DNA, the CDR3 is TGTGCCAGCACCCCCATTCAGAGCTCCTACAATGAGCAGTTCTTC. Its protein product is CASTPIQSSYNEQFF.

The gene calls are TRBV29-1 and TRBJ2-2, with D unclear. Between the trimmed V and J ends, which lost 6 bases and 2 bases, there was a span of 16 bases. The CDR3 length is 15 residues. Germline V gene lookup returns CDR1 SQVTM and CDR2 ANQGSEA. CDR3 region: CSVTPYLENTGELFF. The CDR3 bases are TGCAGCGTGACCCCCTATCTAGAAAACACCGGGGAGCTGTTTTTT.

This clonotype was recorded at least ten times. The rearrangement links TRBV29-1 to TRBJ1-2, with 8 bases fitting TRBD1. The CDR3 covers 12 residues. Germline lookup yields CDR1 SQVTM and CDR2 ANQGSEA. V was pared by 5 bases and J by 2 bases, with 1 base of the junction left unmatched. In DNA form, the CDR3 reads TGCAGCGTTCGGACAGGGAACTATGGCTACACCTTC. Encoded protein: CSVRTGNYGYTF.

The rearrangement links TRBV6-5 to TRBJ2-3; D remains unclear. V was clipped by 0 bases and J by 3 bases, with 16 bases between them. The germline V gene has CDR1 MNHEY and CDR2 SVGAGI. The CDR3 sequence is 17 residues long. The CDR3 nucleotides are TGTGCCAGCAGTTACTCCCAGCGTCCGTTGACTACAGATACGCAGTATTTT. It translates to CASSYSQRPLTTDTQYF.

This clonotype was counted between two and nine times. This rearrangement joins TRBV6-1 to TRBJ2-3; 7 bases are a match to TRBD2. The V gene's germline CDR1 is MNHNS and CDR2 SASEGT. Germline trimming cut 6 bases from V and 2 bases from J; bases unmatched to any gene: 8. CDR3 size: 15 residues. This CDR3 reads CASSQQAGITDTQYF. The CDR3 DNA sequence: TGTGCCAGCAGCCAACAAGCGGGGATCACAGATACGCAGTATTTT.

This clonotype was seen repeatedly, ten times or more. J is TRBJ2-3 and V is TRBV25-1, with a possible D match to TRBD1 (6 bases). The CDR3 contains 16 residues. V lost 5 bases and J 4 bases, leaving 19 bases between the germline ends. Per the germline V gene, CDR1 is MGHDK and CDR2 is SYGVNS. DNA for the CDR3: TGTGCCAGCAGTTACCGGGACATGCCAGCCCCAGATACGCAGTATTTT. Translating it yields CASSYRDMPAPDTQYF.

This clonotype was seen a handful of times. The chain recombines TRBV4-2 with TRBJ2-2, with TRBD1 matching 9 bases. Trimming took 3 bases from V and 4 from J; bases not matched to a gene: 24. Germline-derived CDR1 and CDR2 are LGHNA and YNFKEQ. The CDR3 has 22 amino acids. The DNA of the CDR3 is TGTGCCAGCAGCCAGCACTCTCCGGACAGGGGAGGAATCGAAGGGTCCACCGGGGAGCTGTTTTTT. Its translation: CASSQHSPDRGGIEGSTGELFF.

The chain recombines TRBV28 with TRBJ1-5, with a weak D call TRBD1 (5 bases). Trimming pared 10 bases from V and 2 bases from J, leaving 15 bases between. The CDR3 contains 14 residues. Looked up from germline, CDR1 is MDHEN and CDR2 is SYDVKM. CDR3 nucleotide sequence: TGTGCCACCCTAGATGGGGGTGGCAATCAGCCCCAGCATTTT. This codes for CATLDGGGNQPQHF.

Ten or more counts support this clonotype. The chain combines TRBV5-1 with TRBJ2-6; D is ambiguous. The CDR3 contains 15 residues. CDR1 is SGHRS, CDR2 YFSETQ, per germline. V dropped 2 bases and J dropped 1 base, with 7 bases sitting between them. CDR3 nucleotide sequence: TGCGCCAGCAGCTTTCCGTTTTCTGGGGCCAACGTCCTGACTTTC. Residues: CASSFPFSGANVLTF.

This clonotype was seen repeatedly, ten times or more. The chain couples TRBV7-8 to TRBJ1-5; D remains ambiguous. Trimming shortened V by 7 bases and J by 6 bases, and 19 bases separated the two germline ends. Looked up from germline, CDR1 is SGHVS and CDR2 is FQNEAQ. This CDR3 has 15 residues. CDR3 protein: CASTLNGVRGQPQHF. The DNA for the CDR3 is TGTGCCAGCACTTTAAATGGGGTCCGGGGTCAGCCCCAGCATTTT. Using reference TRBV7-8 and TRBJ1-5 for the parts outside the CDR3, the full variable domain is GAGVSQSPRYKVAKRGQDVALRCDPISGHVSLFWYQQALGQGPEFLTYFQNEAQLDKSGLPSDRFFAERPEGSVSTLKIQRTQQEDSAVYLCASTLNGVRGQPQHFGDGTRLSIL.

The V gene is TRBV27, the J gene TRBJ2-7; 7 bases fit TRBD2. CDR3 size: 15 residues. J gave up 1 base and V 8 bases, and 11 bases lay outside the gene matches. Per germline, CDR1 MNHEY and CDR2 SMNVEV (reference sequence). The CDR3 nucleotides read TGTGCCAGCCAACTGGAAGCTAGCGGATCCTACGAGCAGTACTTC. Translation gives CASQLEASGSYEQYF.

This chain uses TRBV5-1 with TRBJ2-2; 8 positions match TRBD2. Germline V CDR1 and CDR2: SGHRS, YFSETQ. V shed 3 bases and J 5 bases; nucleotides not matched to a gene: 3. This CDR3 has 14 residues. Here the CDR3 DNA reads TGCGCCAGCAGCTCAGCGGGAGCAACCGGGGAGCTGTTTTTT. Translation gives CASSSAGATGELFF.

This clonotype was observed many times. The genes are TRBV6-1 and TRBJ1-4; D is possibly TRBD1 (5 bases). The CDR3 extends over 16 amino acids. The V and J ends lost 5 bases and 7 bases respectively, with 20 bases between them. CDR1 is MNHNS and CDR2 is SASEGT in the germline V gene. The CDR3 DNA reads as TGTGCCAGCAGTCTCCTTCGGGGACGTCAAGGTGAAAAACTGTTTTTT. Translating it yields CASSLLRGRQGEKLFF.

The table lists this clonotype with a few counts. The chain links TRBV11-2 to TRBJ2-1; 13 nucleotides line up with TRBD2. Looked up from germline, CDR1 is SGHAT and CDR2 is FQNNGV. The CDR3 sequence is 17 residues long. Trimming removed 6 bases from V and 2 bases from J; junction bases left unmatched: 7. This CDR3 reads CASSYGLAGEPYNEQFF. DNA of the CDR3: TGTGCCAGCAGTTACGGACTAGCGGGAGAGCCCTACAATGAGCAGTTCTTC.

The chain employs TRBV12-3 or TRBV12-4 and TRBJ2-2; tentative D call: TRBD1 (6 bases). This CDR3 region has 14 residues. V was cut by 4 bases and J by 8 bases, with 14 bases left in between. The chain's CDR3 is CASSSLGGFGELFF. CDR3 nucleotide sequence: TGTGCCAGCAGTTCCTTAGGGGGATTTGGGGAGCTGTTTTTT.

The chain carries TRBV10-3 and TRBJ2-2, with D perhaps TRBD2 (5 bases). CDR1 is ENHRY and CDR2 is SYGVKD in the germline V gene. The CDR3 runs to 13 residues. The V and J ends lost 3 bases and 6 bases respectively, with 8 bases between them. CDR3 region: CAISDRSAGELFF. The CDR3 DNA reads as TGTGCCATCAGTGACCGTAGCGCCGGGGAGCTGTTTTTT.